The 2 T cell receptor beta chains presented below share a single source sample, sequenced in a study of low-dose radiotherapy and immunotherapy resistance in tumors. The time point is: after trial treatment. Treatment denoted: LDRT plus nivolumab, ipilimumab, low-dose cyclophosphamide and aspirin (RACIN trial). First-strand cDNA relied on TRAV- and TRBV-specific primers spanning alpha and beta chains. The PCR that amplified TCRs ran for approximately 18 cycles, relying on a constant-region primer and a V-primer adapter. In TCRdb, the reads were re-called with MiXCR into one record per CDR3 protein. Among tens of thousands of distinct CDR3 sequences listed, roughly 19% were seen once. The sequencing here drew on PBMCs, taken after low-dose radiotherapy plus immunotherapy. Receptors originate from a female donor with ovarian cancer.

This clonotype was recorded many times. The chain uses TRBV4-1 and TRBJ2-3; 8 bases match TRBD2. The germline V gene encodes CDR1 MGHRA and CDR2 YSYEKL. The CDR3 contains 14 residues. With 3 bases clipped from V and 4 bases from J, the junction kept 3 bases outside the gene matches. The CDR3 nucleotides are TGCGCCAGCAGCCAGGAACTAGCGGCAGATACGCAGTATTTT. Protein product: CASSQELAADTQYF.

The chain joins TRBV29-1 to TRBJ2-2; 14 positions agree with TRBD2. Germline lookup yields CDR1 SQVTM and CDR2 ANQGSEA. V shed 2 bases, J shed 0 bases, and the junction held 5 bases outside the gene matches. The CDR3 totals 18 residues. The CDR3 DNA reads TGCAGCGTTGAAAAGGGGACTAGCGGGAGCGCGAACACCGGGGAGCTGTTTTTT. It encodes CSVEKGTSGSANTGELFF.